This note documents a single T cell receptor (beta chain) sequence. Its cognate antigen is unknown. For the second PCR, which ran for about 6 to 11 cycles, a sample-barcoded 5' primer and a J-beta primer mix were used. Carrying 12 random nucleotides, a template-switch adaptor labeled each individual cDNA molecule. TCRdb called the 5' RACE reads again in MiXCR, with one record for every CDR3 protein. The sample consists of 1.6 million or so distinct CDR3 sequences, almost 35% of them appearing once. The data originate from a study of blood T cells in healthy people across ages. Extraction of total RNA produced a minimum of 6 micrograms from each sample. General study points: PBMCs that were unsorted prevented a conclusive naive versus antigen-experienced comparison. TCR beta diversity per million T cells fell roughly linearly with age.

The TCR originated in a woman in her thirties in good health. Sequenced material: blood.

The CDR3 protein is CASKRTGGRNEQFF. The CDR3 region has the DNA TGTGCCAGCAAGCGGACAGGGGGCAGGAATGAGCAGTTCTTC. V usage is TRBV6-1 and J usage is TRBJ2-1, with 11 bases identical to TRBD1. V lost 7 bases and J lost 7; bases outside the gene matches: 6. Germline-derived CDR1 and CDR2 are MNHNS and SASEGT. CDR3 length: 14 residues.